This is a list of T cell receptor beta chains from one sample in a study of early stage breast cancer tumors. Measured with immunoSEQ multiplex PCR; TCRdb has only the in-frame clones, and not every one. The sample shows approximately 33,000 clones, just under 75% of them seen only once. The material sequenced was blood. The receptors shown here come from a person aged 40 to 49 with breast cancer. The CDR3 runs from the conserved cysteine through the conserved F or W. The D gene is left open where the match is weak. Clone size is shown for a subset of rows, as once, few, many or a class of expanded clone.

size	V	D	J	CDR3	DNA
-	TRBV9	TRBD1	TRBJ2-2	CASSAGTGETGELFF	TGTGCCAGCAGCGCCGGGACAGGGGAGACCGGGGAGCTGTTTTTT
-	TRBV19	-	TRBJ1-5	CASSIQQGSSQPQHF	TGTGCCAGTAGTATCCAACAGGGTAGTAGTCAGCCCCAGCATTTT
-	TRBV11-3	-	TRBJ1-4	CASSPNPPREKLFF	TGTGCCAGCAGCCCGAATCCCCCCCGGGAAAAACTGTTTTTT
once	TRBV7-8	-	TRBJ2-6	CASSLPSRISGANVLTF	TGTGCCAGCAGCTTACCTAGTCGAATCTCTGGGGCCAACGTCCTGACTTTC
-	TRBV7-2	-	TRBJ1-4	CASSRDEKLFF	TGTGCCAGCAGCCGGGACGAAAAACTGTTTTTT
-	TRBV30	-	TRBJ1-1	CAWCGNTEAFF	TGTGCCTGGTGTGGGAACACTGAAGCTTTCTTT
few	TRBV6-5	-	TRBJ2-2	CASSYLNTGELFF	TGTGCCAGCAGTTACTTGAACACCGGGGAGCTGTTTTTT
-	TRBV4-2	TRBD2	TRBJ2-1	CASSLYLGRDDEQFF	TGTGCCAGCAGCCTATATCTCGGGAGGGACGATGAGCAGTTCTTC
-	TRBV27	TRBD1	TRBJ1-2	CASRVHQGADYGYTF	TGTGCCAGCAGGGTTCATCAGGGGGCTGACTATGGCTACACCTTC
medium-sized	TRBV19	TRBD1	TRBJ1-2	CASSRQGFYGYTF	TGTGCCAGTAGTCGACAGGGCTTCTATGGCTACACCTTC
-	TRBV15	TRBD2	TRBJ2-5	CATSPRASGRFQETQYF	TGTGCCACCAGCCCCCGAGCCAGCGGGAGGTTCCAAGAGACCCAGTACTTC
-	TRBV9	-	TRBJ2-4	CASSVGVMDIQYF	TGTGCCAGCAGCGTAGGGGTAATGGACATTCAGTACTTC
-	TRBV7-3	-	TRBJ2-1	CASSSSGNEQFF	TGTGCCAGCAGCTCCAGCGGGAATGAGCAGTTCTTC
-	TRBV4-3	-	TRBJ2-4	CASSQDPRGGGRGKNIQYF	TGCGCCAGCAGCCAAGACCCCCGGGGAGGGGGCAGGGGCAAAAACATTCAGTACTTC
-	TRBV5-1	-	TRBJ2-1	CASSLGENEQFF	TGCGCCAGCAGCTTGGGGGAGAATGAGCAGTTCTTC
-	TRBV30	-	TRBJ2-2	CAWSVSRNTGELFF	TGTGCCTGGAGTGTAAGCAGGAACACCGGGGAGCTGTTTTTT
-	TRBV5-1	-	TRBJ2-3	CATRQVGLTDTQYF	TGCGCCACACGGCAGGTTGGTCTCACAGATACGCAGTATTTT
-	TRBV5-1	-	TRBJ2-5	CASSPGPGTQETQYF	TGCGCCAGCAGCCCCGGGCCGGGGACCCAAGAGACCCAGTACTTC
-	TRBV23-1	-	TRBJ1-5	CASSRRQGPKPQHF	TGCGCCAGCAGTCGGAGGCAGGGCCCTAAGCCCCAGCATTTT
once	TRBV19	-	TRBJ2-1	CASSLGPTIYNEQFF	TGTGCCAGTTCTTTGGGACCGACTATCTACAATGAGCAGTTCTTC
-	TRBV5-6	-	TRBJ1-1	CASSWVDREAFF	TGTGCCAGCAGCTGGGTGGACAGAGAAGCTTTCTTT
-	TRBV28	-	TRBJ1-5	CASSFTAGRNNQPQHF	TGTGCCAGCAGTTTCACTGCCGGACGGAATAATCAGCCCCAGCATTTT
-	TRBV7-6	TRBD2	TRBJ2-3	CASSLAPFGPLTSGRGTDTQYF	TGTGCCAGCAGCTTAGCCCCTTTTGGGCCACTGACTAGCGGGAGGGGCACAGATACGCAGTATTTT